This is a list of T cell receptor beta chains from one sample in a study of CD8+CD57+ T cells in acquired aplastic anemia. TCRdb used MiXCR to reprocess the reads, holding one entry per CDR3 protein. The sample gives 400,000 to 450,000 distinct CDR3 sequences, about two thirds of which show up once; less than 4% is in the top ten. The sequenced sample was sorted CD4+, CD8+, or CD8+CD57+ T cells (not recorded which) from PBMCs. These receptors all stem from a human donor in good health, serving as a control. CDR3s include the opening cysteine and the closing phenylalanine or tryptophan. D genes are given only for firm matches. The size of a clone is reported for some rows only, either as once, few or many, or as a class for expanded clones.

V	D	size	J	DNA	CDR3
TRBV19	-	few	TRBJ1-3	TGTGCCAGTAGTCTTGGGGATACGGGGGCTGGAAACACCATATATTTT	CASSLGDTGAGNTIYF
TRBV7-2	-	once	TRBJ2-3	TGTGCCAGCAGCACAACAGCTACGCAGTATTTT	CASSTTATQYF
TRBV6-6	-	many	TRBJ1-1	TGTGCCAGCAGCCGAGGACTCATCTTTGGGAAGAACACTGAAGCTTTCTTT	CASSRGLIFGKNTEAFF
TRBV5-6	TRBD1	-	TRBJ1-1	TGTGCCAGCAGCGCGGGACAGGCGGCTTTCTTT	CASSAGQAAFF
TRBV7-2	-	-	TRBJ1-1	TGTGCCAGCAGCTCTACACCCAACACTCAAGCTTTCTTT	CASSSTPNTQAFF
TRBV6-1	-	-	TRBJ2-7	TGTGCCAGCAGATCCCAGGGCAGGGGCTACGAGCAGTACTTC	CASRSQGRGYEQYF
TRBV24-1	-	few	TRBJ2-2	TGTACCACTCGGGGGGCGGACACCGGGGAGCTGTTTTTT	CTTRGADTGELFF
TRBV11-3	-	many	TRBJ1-2	TGTGCCAGCAGCTTAGGGCGCACCTTC	CASSLGRTF
TRBV29-1	TRBD1	once	TRBJ1-2	TGCGGCATTAGCCGGGCAGGGGGCTATGGCTACACCTTC	CGISRAGGYGYTF
TRBV12-3/TRBV12-4	TRBD1	-	TRBJ1-4	TGTGCCAGCAGTTTGAGCGGGACAGGGAATGAAAAACTGTTTTTT	CASSLSGTGNEKLFF
TRBV29-1	TRBD2	many	TRBJ2-7	TGCAGCGCCCGGCGGGGGAACGAGCAGTACTTC	CSARRGNEQYF
TRBV20-1	TRBD2	-	TRBJ2-7	TGCAGTGCTAGAGAGGGACTAGCGGGTACATCCTACGAGCAGTACTTC	CSAREGLAGTSYEQYF
TRBV6-6	-	many	TRBJ2-3	TGTGCCAGCCACACGGGGGATACGCAGTATTTT	CASHTGDTQYF
TRBV7-2	-	-	TRBJ1-2	TGTGCCAGCAGCTTAGGCCGGATCTCCGGGGGCTACACCTTC	CASSLGRISGGYTF
TRBV2	TRBD2	few	TRBJ2-7	TGTGCCAGCAGTGAGGGAGGGGCTTCCTCCTACGAGCAGTACTTC	CASSEGGASSYEQYF
TRBV7-2	-	-	TRBJ1-5	TGTGCCAGCAGCTTAGTGCCTCAGAGCGGGCATACGCAGTTT	CASSLVPQSGHTQF
TRBV7-2	-	many	TRBJ1-2	TGTGCCAGCAGCTCAATTCAGGGTGTCTTCGGCTACACCTTC	CASSSIQGVFGYTF
TRBV5-1	TRBD1	once	TRBJ1-3	TGCGCCAGCAGCTTGGCCGGGACAGGGACTGGAAACACCATATATTTT	CASSLAGTGTGNTIYF
TRBV9	-	-	TRBJ1-4	TGTGCCAGCAGCCGCCGGCTCTCAACTAATGAAAAACTGTTTTTT	CASSRRLSTNEKLFF
TRBV10-3	-	few	TRBJ1-3	TGTGCCAGCAGTCGGGGCAGGGCCGGAAACACCATATATTTT	CASSRGRAGNTIYF
TRBV12-3/TRBV12-4	TRBD1	-	TRBJ2-2	TGTGCCAGCAGTTCAGCAGGGGGCGCCTGGATCGGGGAGCTGTTTTTT	CASSSAGGAWIGELFF
TRBV7-3	-	-	TRBJ2-3	TGTGCCAGCAGCTTGAACGGGCTGGAAGAGACTAAGTACTATTTT	CASSLNGLEETKYYF
TRBV7-2	TRBD1	-	TRBJ1-3	TGTGCCAGCAGCTTACTGCCGGGACAGGGGATGGGTAACACCATATATTTT	CASSLLPGQGMGNTIYF
TRBV6-5	TRBD1	-	TRBJ1-4	TGCGCCAGCAACTCGGGACAGGGGGGTAATGAAAAACTGTTTTTT	CASNSGQGGNEKLFF
TRBV24-1	-	-	TRBJ2-3	TGTGCCACCAGTGGGAAGGATACGCAGTATTTT	CATSGKDTQYF
TRBV7-9	-	-	TRBJ1-1	TGTGCCAGCAGCCCAAGGGACGCAGGACAGCCGGGGAACACTGAAGCTTTCTTT	CASSPRDAGQPGNTEAFF
TRBV2	-	-	TRBJ2-7	TGTGCCAGCAGTAGCACAGGGAAGGACGAGCAGTACTTC	CASSSTGKDEQYF
TRBV7-2	-	-	TRBJ2-1	TGTGCCAGCAGCTTACCGTGGGGGGGCGACACGGGAAACTTC	CASSLPWGGDTGNF
TRBV6-6	-	many	TRBJ2-7	TGTGCCAGCAGCCAAGACATCTACGAGCAGTACTTC	CASSQDIYEQYF
TRBV7-3	-	-	TRBJ1-5	TGTGCCAGCTGTTCAGGTCGGAATCAGACCCAGCACTTT	CASCSGRNQTQHF
TRBV9	TRBD2	-	TRBJ2-5	TGTGCCAGCAGCGCCCCCGGGGGGAAAACTGTTTTTTCCCAGTACTTC	CASSAPGGKTVFSQYF
TRBV20-1	-	-	TRBJ1-2	TGCAGTGCTAGTCTGAGCTCTGGAAACACCTTC	CSASLSSGNTF
TRBV29-1	-	-	TRBJ1-1	TGCAGCGTTGACTCTATGATGAACGCTGAAGGTTTCTTT	CSVDSMMNAEGFF
TRBV9	-	-	TRBJ1-2	-	CASSVALGTHYGSF
TRBV7-3	TRBD1	-	TRBJ1-2	TGTGCCAGCAGCTCCCCTACGACAGGGAGAGCCTATGGCTACACCTTC	CASSSPTTGRAYGYTF
TRBV19	TRBD1	many	TRBJ1-2	TGTGCCAGTAGTTCACAGGGGCTGATTAACTATGGCTACACCTTC	CASSSQGLINYGYTF
TRBV7-2	-	many	TRBJ2-1	TGTGCCAGCAGCACAAGACAGAGCACCTACAATGAGCAGTTCTTC	CASSTRQSTYNEQFF
TRBV2	TRBD2	-	TRBJ2-5	TGTGCCAGCAGTAAGGGGAGGGGTACGACCCATTACTTC	CASSKGRGTTHYF
TRBV15	-	many	TRBJ1-3	TGTGCCACCAGCACCGAAGGCGGGGTGGGAAACACCATATATTTT	CATSTEGGVGNTIYF
TRBV30	-	few	TRBJ1-1	TGTGCCTGGAGCGGGGGGCGGGACACTGAAGCTTTCTTT	CAWSGGRDTEAFF
TRBV5-6	-	-	TRBJ2-5	TGTGCCAGCAGCGCGGACAACAATTACTTC	CASSADNNYF
TRBV5-5	TRBD1	-	TRBJ2-7	TGTGCCAGCAGATCTGGAAAAGGGGGCCCCTACGAGCAGTACTTC	CASRSGKGGPYEQYF
TRBV7-2	-	-	TRBJ2-3	-	CASSPYAETQYFSQYF
TRBV5-1	-	once	TRBJ2-7	TGTGCCAGCAGCTTCGACGCGGATCCTGGGGGCGACGAGCAGTACTTC	CASSFDADPGGDEQYF
TRBV9	TRBD2	-	TRBJ2-1	TGTGCCAGCACTGAAAGTCAAGCGGGGGACAATGAGCAGTTCTTC	CASTESQAGDNEQFF